Following are 30 T cell receptor beta chains from one sample sequenced in a study of CD8+CD57+ T cells in acquired aplastic anemia. TCR beta VDJ and CDR3 were profiled, and genomic DNA was the template. Each CDR3 protein is one row after TCRdb ran MiXCR on the reads. Among roughly 220,000 distinct CDR3 sequences, 65% were seen once, and the ten largest hold around 58%. An expansion of CD8+CD57+ cells by flow cytometry had been shown in patients chosen for sequencing. Sequenced sample: sorted CD4+, CD8+, or CD8+CD57+ T cells (not recorded which) from PBMCs. These receptors all come from a human donor with aplastic anemia.

The chain is built from TRBV29-1 and TRBJ2-7; D is unclear. Germline-derived CDR1 and CDR2 are SQVTM and ANQGSEA. The V and J ends lost 8 bases and 10 bases respectively, with 21 bases between them. This CDR3 comprises 12 residues. The CDR3 spells CSPGVQRIEQYF. CDR3 coding DNA: TGCAGCCCCGGTGTACAAAGGATCGAACAGTACTTC.

The chain is built from TRBV7-6 and TRBJ1-3, with D hard to call. This CDR3 comprises 15 residues. The V end lost 1 base, the J end lost 0 bases, and 7 bases lay between the germline ends. Per the germline V gene, CDR1 is SGHVS and CDR2 is FNYEAQ. CDR3: CASSLGAVSGNTIYF. DNA of the CDR3: TGTGCCAGCAGCTTAGGTGCTGTCTCTGGAAACACCATATATTTT.

The chain joins TRBV7-2 to TRBJ2-7; perhaps TRBD1 as D (6 bases). The ends were cut back, 0 bases at V and 0 bases at J, with 9 bases in the middle. CDR3 length equals 15 residues. Germline CDR1 reads SGHTA; CDR2 reads FQGNSA. The CDR3 DNA is TGTGCCAGCAGCTTAGCAACAGGGATCTCCTACGAGCAGTACTTC. Amino acid sequence: CASSLATGISYEQYF.

This clonotype has just a few counts. This chain joins TRBV13 and TRBJ2-5; possibly TRBD2 for D (6 bases). The germline V gene encodes CDR1 PRHDT and CDR2 FYEKMQ (reference sequence). V shed 0 bases and J shed 6 bases, with 14 bases lying between them. This CDR3 has 15 residues. Written as DNA, the CDR3 is TGTGCCAGCAGCTTAGGCCCTAGCGCGGGGAAGACCCAGTACTTC. It translates to CASSLGPSAGKTQYF.

This clonotype was recorded many times. This sequence joins TRBV30 and TRBJ2-2; D tentatively fits TRBD1 or TRBD2 (5 bases each). Trimming took off 7 bases at V and 7 bases at J, with 13 bases between the two ends. Germline V gene sequence: CDR1 GTSNPN, CDR2 SVGIG (reference sequence). The CDR3 is 12 amino acids. CDR3: CAYQGPNGELFF. In DNA, the CDR3 is TGTGCCTATCAGGGACCGAACGGGGAGCTGTTTTTT.

This clonotype was seen once. This chain joins TRBV15 and TRBJ2-1; the D is unclear. The CDR3 spans 15 residues. Germline V gene data show CDR1 as LNHNV and CDR2 as YYDKDF (reference sequence). V was clipped by 5 bases and J by 5 bases, with 16 bases between them. Here the CDR3 reads CATSPSGSVHNEQFF. The DNA for the CDR3 is TGTGCCACCAGCCCATCGGGCAGTGTTCACAATGAGCAGTTCTTC.

This sequence joins TRBV10-3 and TRBJ1-5; D possibly corresponds to TRBD1 (6 bases). This CDR3 is 13 amino acids long. V lost 2 bases and J 4 bases, leaving 6 bases between the germline ends. The germline V gene has CDR1 ENHRY and CDR2 SYGVKD. The CDR3 reads CAISEGQNQPQHF. Here the CDR3 DNA reads TGTGCCATCAGTGAGGGACAGAATCAGCCCCAGCATTTT.

The chain links TRBV5-1 to TRBJ1-1, with D perhaps matching TRBD1 (6 bases). V gave up 4 bases and J gave up 4 bases, with 17 bases separating them. CDR1 is SGHRS, CDR2 YFSETQ, per germline. The CDR3 sequence is 15 residues long. The CDR3 protein is CASSPSSGEGTEAFF. The CDR3 nucleotides are TGCGCCAGCAGCCCATCATCAGGGGAGGGCACTGAAGCTTTCTTT.

The genes are TRBV29-1 and TRBJ1-1, with TRBD1 matching 7 bases. V was clipped by 5 bases and J by 0 bases; unmatched bases: 3. In germline, CDR1 is SQVTM, CDR2 ANQGSEA. The CDR3 covers 13 residues. CDR3 sequence: CSVRQGMNTEAFF. The CDR3 bases are TGCAGCGTTCGACAGGGAATGAACACTGAAGCTTTCTTT.

This clonotype was seen a handful of times. CDR3 region: CASSGPNGNTIYF. The CDR3 DNA reads TGTGCCAGCAGTGGCCCTAATGGAAACACCATATATTTT. The chain couples TRBV7-2 to TRBJ1-3; D unclear. V lost 6 bases and J lost 3, with 9 bases in between. This CDR3 has 13 amino acids. Germline CDR1 reads SGHTA; CDR2 reads FQGNSA.

Ten or more counts support this clonotype. This sequence joins TRBV20-1 and TRBJ1-2; TRBD1 aligns across 7 bases. V shed 0 bases, J shed 2 bases, and the junction held 12 bases outside the gene matches. The CDR3 runs to 17 residues. In germline, CDR1 is DFQATT, CDR2 SNEGSKA (reference sequence). CDR3 region: CSAREYNPGTENYGYTF. CDR3 sequence (DNA): TGCAGTGCTAGAGAATATAACCCCGGGACAGAAAACTATGGCTACACCTTC.

The chain joins TRBV25-1 to TRBJ1-2; 8 positions agree with TRBD1. With 4 bases clipped from V and 7 bases from J, the junction kept 8 bases outside the gene matches. The germline V gene has CDR1 MGHDK and CDR2 SYGVNS. The CDR3 contains 14 residues. The CDR3 region is CASSASAGGLGYTF. The CDR3 bases are TGTGCCAGCAGTGCTTCGGCAGGGGGCCTTGGCTACACCTTC.

The chain recombines TRBV20-1 with TRBJ2-1; 8 nucleotides match TRBD2. The ends lost 2 bases at V and 7 bases at J; junction bases unmatched: 10. CDR3 length: 15 amino acids. From germline, CDR1 is DFQATT and CDR2 SNEGSKA (reference sequence). The CDR3 nucleotides read TGCAGTGCTAGACTACCGATAGCGGGATTAAATGAGCAGTTCTTC. Encoded protein: CSARLPIAGLNEQFF.

The V and J genes are TRBV10-2 and TRBJ1-1; no clear D. The CDR3 runs 9 residues. The V and J ends lost 2 bases and 11 bases respectively, with 3 bases between them. The germline CDR1 and CDR2 sequences are WSHSY and SAAADI. The CDR3, as DNA: TGCGCCAGCAGTGAGGGGGCTTTCTTT. It translates to CASSEGAFF.

The V call is TRBV7-9, the J call TRBJ2-3; 10 bases line up with TRBD1. Germline V gives CDR1 SEHNR, CDR2 FQNEAQ (reference sequence). Trimming cost V 5 bases and J 0 bases; bases outside gene matches: 5. This CDR3 has 16 residues. In nucleotides, the CDR3 is TGTGCCAGCAGCACCCGACAGGGGGCAAGCACAGATACGCAGTATTTT. It encodes CASSTRQGASTDTQYF.

The genes are TRBV29-1 and TRBJ2-1, with no clear D. The CDR3 sequence is 15 residues long. Germline V gene data show CDR1 as SQVTM and CDR2 as ANQGSEA. V shed 6 bases and J shed 0 bases, with 15 bases lying between them. CDR3 residues: CSVDQLAASYNEQFF. CDR3 DNA sequence: TGCAGCGTAGACCAGTTGGCAGCCTCCTACAATGAGCAGTTCTTC.

The J gene is TRBJ1-2, the V gene TRBV5-5; 8 bases map to TRBD1. Germline V gives CDR1 SGHKS, CDR2 YYEKEE (reference sequence). The CDR3 loop spans 13 amino acids. The ends lost 6 bases at V and 5 bases at J; junction bases unmatched: 6. The DNA of the CDR3 is TGTGCCAGCACCCTCAGACAGGGGTATGGCTACACCTTC. It is translated as CASTLRQGYGYTF.

This clonotype was recorded many times. The chain combines TRBV5-6 with TRBJ1-5; 7 positions agree with TRBD1. CDR3 size: 14 residues. The germline V gene encodes CDR1 SGHDT and CDR2 YYEEEE. V lost 0 bases, J lost 6 bases, and 3 bases stayed unmatched. CDR3 in amino acids: CASSLEGAIQPQHF. The CDR3 DNA sequence: TGTGCCAGCAGCTTGGAGGGGGCGATTCAGCCCCAGCATTTT. Together with reference TRBV5-6 and TRBJ1-5, the CDR3 gives the full variable domain: DAGVTQSPTHLIKTRGQQVTLRCSPKSGHDTVSWYQQALGQGPQFIFQYYEEEERQRGNFPDRFSGHQFPNYSSELNVNALLLGDSALYLCASSLEGAIQPQHFGDGTRLSIL.

This clonotype was detected many times. The chain couples TRBV5-8 to TRBJ1-1; TRBD1 matches at 8 bases. The V segment lost 0 bases and the J segment 0 bases; nucleotides outside the gene matches: 4. The germline V gene has CDR1 SGHTS and CDR2 YDEGEE. The CDR3 runs to 16 residues. The CDR3 reads CASSLGTGTMNTEAFF. In nucleotides, the CDR3 is TGTGCCAGCAGCTTGGGGACAGGGACCATGAACACTGAAGCTTTCTTT. The whole variable domain, remainder taken from reference TRBV5-8 and TRBJ1-1, is EAGVTQSPTHLIKTRGQQATLRCSPISGHTSVYWYQQALGLGLQFLLWYDEGEERNRGNFPPRFSGRQFPNYSSELNVNALELEDSALYLCASSLGTGTMNTEAFFGQGTRLTVV.

V usage is TRBV19 and J usage is TRBJ1-1; 7 nucleotides match TRBD1. In germline, CDR1 is LNHDA, CDR2 SQIVND (reference sequence). Trimming removed 4 bases from V and 1 base from J; junction bases left unmatched: 3. The CDR3 loop spans 14 amino acids. CDR3 sequence: CASSNRGGNTEAFF. The CDR3 nucleotides are TGTGCCAGTAGTAACAGGGGCGGGAACACTGAAGCTTTCTTT. Looking up the rest from reference TRBV19 and TRBJ1-1 gives the full variable domain: DGGITQSPKYLFRKEGQNVTLSCEQNLNHDAMYWYRQDPGQGLRLIYYSQIVNDFQKGDIAEGYSVSREKKESFPLTVTSAQKNPTAFYLCASSNRGGNTEAFFGQGTRLTVV.

This clonotype was counted between two and nine times. The chain combines TRBV7-2 with TRBJ2-3; 8 nucleotides agree with TRBD1. Germline loops: CDR1 SGHTA, CDR2 FQGNSA. The CDR3 extends over 15 amino acids. After removal of 6 bases from V and 5 bases from J, the junction contained 10 bases not matched to a gene. The CDR3: CASRSTGVGGDTQYF. DNA for the CDR3: TGTGCCAGCAGGTCGACAGGGGTTGGCGGAGATACGCAGTATTTT.

The chain employs TRBV20-1 and TRBJ2-7; D might be TRBD1 (6 bases). Germline V gene data show CDR1 as DFQATT and CDR2 as SNEGSKA (reference sequence). This CDR3 has 15 residues. V dropped 0 bases and J dropped 1 base, with 13 bases sitting between them. CDR3 region: CSARDHFGQSYEQYF. The CDR3 nucleotides are TGCAGTGCTAGAGACCACTTCGGACAGTCCTACGAGCAGTACTTC.

This chain links TRBV11-2 with TRBJ2-5, with 7 bases aligning to TRBD1. Per the germline V gene, CDR1 is SGHAT and CDR2 is FQNNGV. V gave up 1 base and J gave up 5 bases; unmatched junction bases: 10. The CDR3 covers 16 residues. CDR3 residues: CASSLGVARGSETQYF. The CDR3 region has the DNA TGTGCCAGCAGCTTAGGGGTTGCCAGGGGGTCGGAGACCCAGTACTTC.

Turning to this clonotype: The junction departs from the called germline gene at one end, perhaps through a read error. The chain joins TRBV25-1 to TRBJ2-1; no clear D gene. This CDR3 spans 14 amino acids. Germline loops: CDR1 MGHDK, CDR2 SYGVNS. The CDR3 DNA reads TGTGCCACCAGTGATTTGCGGTACGGGTTTGAGCAGTTCTTC. It is translated as CATSDLRYGFEQFF.

This clonotype turned up a few times. Here the CDR3 reads CATSGLVETQYF. The CDR3, as DNA: TGTGCCACCAGCGGGTTGGTAGAGACCCAGTACTTC. V and J are TRBV24-1 and TRBJ2-5, with no clear D. The germline CDR1 and CDR2 sequences are KGHDR and SFDVKD. The V gene lost 7 bases and the J gene lost 4 bases, with 9 bases spanning the gap. This CDR3 comprises 12 residues.

The chain employs TRBV29-1 and TRBJ2-1; 8 bases agree with TRBD2. The CDR3 is 13 residues long. Germline trimming cut 4 bases from V and 9 bases from J; bases unmatched to any gene: 8. CDR1 and CDR2 from the germline V gene are SQVTM and ANQGSEA. DNA of the CDR3: TGCAGCGTTGGGAGCGGGAGAGGCCGTGAGCAGTTCTTC. It yields the protein CSVGSGRGREQFF.

The chain couples TRBV2 to TRBJ1-4; D gene uncertain. Germline lookup yields CDR1 SNHLY and CDR2 FYNNEI. CDR3 length: 15 residues. Between the trimmed V and J ends, which lost 0 bases and 7 bases, there was a span of 12 bases. CDR3 residues: CASSEALGSFEKLFF. The CDR3 DNA is TGTGCCAGCAGTGAAGCACTGGGGAGTTTTGAAAAACTGTTTTTT.

Concerning this clonotype: A much larger clone lies one base from this, so it may be a read error. This chain links TRBV12-3 or TRBV12-4 with TRBJ2-5; 15 bases line up with TRBD2. CDR3 length equals 18 residues. In nucleotides, the CDR3 is TGTGCCAGCAGCCATTCCGGGACTAGCGGGGGGCCGGCAGAGGCCCAGTACTTC. Amino acids: CASSHSGTSGGPAEAQYF.

This clonotype was counted a few times. This rearrangement joins TRBV25-1 to TRBJ2-7; 8 bases map to TRBD1. V gave up 4 bases and J gave up 0 bases; unmatched junction bases: 5. The length of the CDR3 is 15 residues. Germline assignment: CDR1 MGHDK and CDR2 SYGVNS. CDR3 protein: CASSATGGSSYEQYF. In nucleotides, the CDR3 is TGTGCCAGCAGTGCCACAGGGGGAAGCTCCTACGAGCAGTACTTC.

In its sample, this clonotype was seen a few times. V usage is TRBV24-1 and J usage is TRBJ2-1, with 7 bases fitting TRBD2. The CDR3 loop spans 15 amino acids. Per germline, CDR1 KGHDR and CDR2 SFDVKD. After removal of 3 bases from V and 0 bases from J, the junction contained 1 base not matched to a gene. CDR3 protein: CATSDRGSSYNEQFF. The CDR3 bases are TGTGCCACCAGTGATCGCGGGAGCTCCTACAATGAGCAGTTCTTC.